The 17 T cell receptor beta chains below all came from one sample that was sequenced in a study of spatial heterogeneity in lung cancer. General study results and limits: Tumoral mutation counts were tracked by counts of expanded intratumoral alpha and beta TCRs.

TCRdb analysed the 5' RACE reads with MiXCR anew, one entry per CDR3 protein. Here the sample spans around 8,800 distinct CDR3 sequences, about 7.7% being singletons. The time point: sample taken at primary tumor resection. No antigens are known for them. Specimen: lung tumor tissue, collected at surgery. All receptors derive from a male donor with early-stage non-small cell lung cancer.

This clonotype was counted ten times or more. The rearrangement links TRBV20-1 to TRBJ2-1, with TRBD2 matching over 8 bases. There are 17 residues in the CDR3. Trimming at V came to 2 bases and at J to 1 base, leaving 10 bases not matched to a gene. The germline V gene encodes CDR1 DFQATT and CDR2 SNEGSKA (reference sequence). The CDR3 loop is CSARPSGGSGSYNEQFF. DNA for the CDR3: TGCAGTGCTAGACCCTCGGGGGGGTCTGGATCCTACAATGAGCAGTTCTTC.

By share of the sample, this clonotype is medium-sized. The chain joins TRBV12-3 or TRBV12-4 to TRBJ2-5; 11 bases are shared with TRBD2. J was trimmed by 5 bases and V by 5 bases; bases with no gene match: 7. The CDR3 has 15 residues. Here the CDR3 reads CASSLSTSGVETQYF. CDR3 DNA sequence: TGTGCCAGCAGTCTCTCGACTAGCGGGGTGGAGACCCAGTACTTC.

This clonotype was seen at least ten times. This rearrangement joins TRBV4-3 to TRBJ2-7, with TRBD1 as a possible D gene (5 bases). Germline CDR1 and CDR2: LGHNA and YSLEER. This CDR3 comprises 13 residues. V was pared by 4 bases and J by 0 bases, with 7 bases between. The CDR3 DNA follows: TGCGCCAGCAGCCGGGGCCCCTCCTACGAGCAGTACTTC. Translation gives CASSRGPSYEQYF.

The sample holds a few counts of this clonotype. V usage is TRBV20-1 and J usage is TRBJ2-1; 15 nucleotides line up with TRBD2. CDR3 length: 15 residues. Germline V gene data show CDR1 as DFQATT and CDR2 as SNEGSKA (reference sequence). The trim removed 6 bases at V and 10 bases at J, leaving 10 bases unmatched. The CDR3 region is CSATGTSGGRGEQFF. CDR3 in DNA: TGCAGTGCCACCGGGACTAGCGGGGGGCGTGGGGAGCAGTTCTTC.

For this clonotype: Given the absence of the conserved phenylalanine or tryptophan at the CDR3 end, a read error is likely. The DNA is left out, because the CDR3 cannot be placed on it with certainty; the CDR3 is given as TCRdb lists it. The chain carries TRBV29-1 and TRBJ1-6; no DNA check was done on the table's D call, TRBD1. Germline V gene lookup returns CDR1 SQVTM and CDR2 ANQGSEA. The CDR3 comprises 8 residues, both ends counted. CDR3 residues: CSVVRWTI.

At least ten counts were recorded for this clonotype. The chain is built from TRBV7-6 and TRBJ1-4; D is unresolved. Germline V gives CDR1 SGHVS, CDR2 FNYEAQ. Trimming stripped 1 base from V and 4 bases from J, with 10 bases between. The CDR3 runs 15 residues. CDR3 in DNA: TGTGCCAGCAGCTTAGGGAGCAGCTTTAATGAAAAACTGTTTTTT. Protein sequence: CASSLGSSFNEKLFF.

This clonotype ranks as medium-sized. This rearrangement joins TRBV7-9 to TRBJ2-3; possibly TRBD1 or TRBD2 for D (6 bases each). CDR1 and CDR2 (germline): SEHNR, FQNEAQ (reference sequence). This CDR3 contains 15 residues. V was cut by 5 bases and J by 3 bases, with 15 bases left in between. The DNA for the CDR3 is TGTGCCAGCAGCCCGGGCCAGGGGAGGACAGATACGCAGTATTTT. Translated: CASSPGQGRTDTQYF.

The rearrangement uses TRBV3-1 and TRBJ1-2; perhaps TRBD1 as D (6 bases). V was pared by 1 base and J by 4 bases, with 16 bases between. The CDR3 contains 16 residues. CDR1 is LGHDT and CDR2 is YNNKEL in the germline V gene (reference sequence). CDR3 sequence: CASSQGADSSLYGYTF. The CDR3 region has the DNA TGTGCCAGCAGCCAAGGGGCGGACAGTTCGCTCTATGGCTACACCTTC.

This clonotype was picked up a small number of times. The rearrangement links TRBV2 to TRBJ2-7, with D possibly being TRBD1 (6 bases). The ends were cut back, 4 bases at V and 3 bases at J, with 10 bases in the middle. The CDR3 length is 13 residues. The germline CDR1 and CDR2 sequences are SNHLY and FYNNEI. CDR3 nucleotide sequence: TGTGCCAGCAGTGTTCACAGGGACTACGAGCAGTACTTC. Protein: CASSVHRDYEQYF.

This clonotype was counted ten times or more. As DNA, the CDR3 is TGTGCCAGCAGCCAAGCGGGAGGGCCTTACAATGAGCAGTTCTTC. Protein sequence: CASSQAGGPYNEQFF. This sequence joins TRBV14 and TRBJ2-1, with TRBD2 matching 8 bases. This CDR3 spans 15 amino acids. The ends lost 1 base at V and 4 bases at J; junction bases unmatched: 3. CDR1 is SGHDN and CDR2 is FVKESK in the germline V gene.

The chain recombines TRBV7-2 with TRBJ2-3, with D possibly being TRBD2 (6 bases). This CDR3 is 16 amino acids long. V dropped 2 bases and J dropped 2 bases, with 14 bases sitting between them. Germline CDR1 is SGHTA and CDR2 is FQGNSA. The CDR3 sequence is CASSLSAGLNTDTQYF. CDR3 DNA: TGTGCCAGCAGCTTATCTGCGGGACTCAACACAGATACGCAGTATTTT.

This clonotype was recorded at least ten times. V is TRBV7-2 and J is TRBJ1-5; D perhaps matches TRBD1 (6 bases). In germline, CDR1 is SGHTA, CDR2 FQGNSA. CDR3 size: 15 residues. V lost 3 bases and J lost 7, with 16 bases in between. The chain's CDR3 is CASSLVGGERQPQHF. Written as DNA, the CDR3 is TGTGCCAGCAGCTTGGTAGGGGGGGAGCGGCAGCCCCAGCATTTT.

This clonotype was found many times. V is TRBV28 and J is TRBJ2-7, with TRBD2 matching 8 bases. Per the germline V gene, CDR1 is MDHEN and CDR2 is SYDVKM. This CDR3 is built from 15 residues. The trim removed 5 bases at V and 0 bases at J, leaving 6 bases unmatched. CDR3 amino acids: CASSPVAGLSYEQYF. The CDR3 DNA follows: TGTGCCAGCAGTCCCGTAGCGGGACTCTCCTACGAGCAGTACTTC.

By frequency in the sample, this clonotype is medium-sized. The chain has TRBV5-1 and TRBJ2-5, with 9 bases identical to TRBD1. This CDR3 has 14 amino acids. Germline-derived CDR1 and CDR2 are SGHRS and YFSETQ. Unmatched junction bases numbered 7, after V lost 5 bases and J lost 5 bases. The CDR3 bases are TGCGCCAGCAGAGCCGGGACAGGGTCGGAGACCCAGTACTTC. Residues: CASRAGTGSETQYF.

This clonotype was observed a single time. A much larger clone differs by one base, so this may be a read error. The J gene is TRBJ1-2, the V gene TRBV24-1; D gene unclear. Trimming pared 5 bases from V and 2 bases from J, leaving 5 bases between. This CDR3 comprises 12 residues. Germline-derived CDR1 and CDR2 are KGHDR and SFDVKD. The CDR3 DNA reads as TGTGCCACCAGTGGCAGGAACTATGGCTACACCTTC. Translated, it gives CATSGRNYGYTF.

This clonotype was detected a few times. The chain is built from TRBV20-1 and TRBJ1-1; D is unresolved. Germline CDR1 reads DFQATT; CDR2 reads SNEGSKA (reference sequence). This CDR3 has 14 residues. V was trimmed by 5 bases and J by 2 bases, leaving 15 bases between them. In DNA, the CDR3 is TGCAGTGCTTACTCCTACGGGTCCAACACTGAAGCTTTCTTT. Protein sequence: CSAYSYGSNTEAFF.

The sample holds one count of this clonotype. No DNA is shown, since the ends of the CDR3 on it are uncertain; the CDR3 is the one TCRdb lists. The chain joins TRBV6-1 to TRBJ2-2; the table's TRBD1 call for D was not verified on the DNA. Germline V gene data show CDR1 as MNHNS and CDR2 as SASEGT. Termini included, the CDR3 measures 17 amino acids. This CDR3 reads CASSELPRDSLPGSCFF.